This record looks at one TCR beta chain sequence and its context. No antigen is known for it. Germline CDR1 MNHEY, CDR2 SVGEGT. V shed 6 bases and J shed 0 bases, with 12 bases lying between them. CDR3 length: 16 residues. Then a second PCR, running about 6 to 12 cycles, was carried out with a sample-barcoded 5' primer and a J-beta primer mix. Through a template-switch adaptor with 12 random nucleotides, each cDNA molecule received a tag. TCRdb recomputed calls from the 5' RACE reads with MiXCR, one row per CDR3 protein. This table holds about 680,000 distinct CDR3 sequences, approximately 50% found once. These data belong to a study of blood T cells in healthy people across ages. In the study overall: Template switching picked up about one barcoded beta molecule for each two T cells. Study-wide findings and caveats: Naive T cell percentage and TCR beta diversity correlated strongly.

This clonotype was sampled from a woman in her sixties or seventies in good health. Sequencing was performed on blood. V usage is TRBV6-2 or TRBV6-3 and J usage is TRBJ2-6; D may be TRBD1 (5 bases). CDR3 residues: CASSPDRSSGANVLTF. The CDR3 DNA sequence: TGTGCCAGCAGCCCTGACAGAAGCTCTGGGGCCAACGTCCTGACTTTC.